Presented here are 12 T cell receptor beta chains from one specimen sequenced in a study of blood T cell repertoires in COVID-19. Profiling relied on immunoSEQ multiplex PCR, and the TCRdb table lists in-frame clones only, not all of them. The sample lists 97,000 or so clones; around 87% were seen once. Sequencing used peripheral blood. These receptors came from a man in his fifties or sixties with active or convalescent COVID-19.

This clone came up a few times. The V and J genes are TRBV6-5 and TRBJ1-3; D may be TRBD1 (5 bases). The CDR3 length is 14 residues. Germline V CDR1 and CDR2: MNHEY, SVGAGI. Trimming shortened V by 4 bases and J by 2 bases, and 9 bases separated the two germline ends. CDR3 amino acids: CASSSVRAGNTIYF. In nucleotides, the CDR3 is TGTGCCAGCAGTTCCGTCAGGGCTGGAAACACCATATATTTT.

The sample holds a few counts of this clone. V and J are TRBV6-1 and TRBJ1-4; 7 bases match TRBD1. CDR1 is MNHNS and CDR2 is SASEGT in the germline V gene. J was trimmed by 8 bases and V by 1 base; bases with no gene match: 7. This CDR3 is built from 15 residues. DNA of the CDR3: TGTGCCAGCAGTGAAGTGAGGGGGCAGGGAGAAAAACTGTTTTTT. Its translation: CASSEVRGQGEKLFF.

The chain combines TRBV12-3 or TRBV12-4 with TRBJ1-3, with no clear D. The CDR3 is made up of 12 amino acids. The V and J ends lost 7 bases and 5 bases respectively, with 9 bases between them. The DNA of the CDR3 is TGTGCCAGCACGCGGGTGAGAAACACCATATATTTT. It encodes CASTRVRNTIYF.

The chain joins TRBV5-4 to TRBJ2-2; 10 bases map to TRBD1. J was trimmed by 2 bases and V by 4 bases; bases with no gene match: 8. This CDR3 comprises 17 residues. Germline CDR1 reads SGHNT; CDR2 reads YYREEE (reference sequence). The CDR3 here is CASSPRGQGSNTGELFF. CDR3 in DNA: TGTGCCAGCAGCCCGCGGGGACAGGGGAGTAACACCGGGGAGCTGTTTTTT. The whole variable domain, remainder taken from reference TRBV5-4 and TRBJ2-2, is ETGVTQSPTHLIKTRGQQVTLRCSSQSGHNTVSWYQQALGQGPQFIFQYYREEENGRGNFPPRFSGLQFPNYSSELNVNALELDDSALYLCASSPRGQGSNTGELFFGEGSRLTVL.

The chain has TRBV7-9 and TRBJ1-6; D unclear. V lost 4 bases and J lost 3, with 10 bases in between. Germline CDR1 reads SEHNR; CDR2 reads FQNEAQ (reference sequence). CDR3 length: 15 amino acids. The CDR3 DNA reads TGTGCCAGCAGCTCTCTACTAGTCTATAATTCACCCCTCCACTTT. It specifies CASSSLLVYNSPLHF.

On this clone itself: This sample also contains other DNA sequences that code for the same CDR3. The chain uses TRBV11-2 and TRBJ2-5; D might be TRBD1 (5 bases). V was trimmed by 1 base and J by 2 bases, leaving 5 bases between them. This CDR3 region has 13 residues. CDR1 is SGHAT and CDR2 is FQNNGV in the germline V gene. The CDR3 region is CASSLGQQETQYF. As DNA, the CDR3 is TGTGCCAGCAGCTTAGGACAGCAAGAGACCCAGTACTTC.

The CDR3: CASSPWTDLYNSPLHF. The DNA for the CDR3 is TGCGCCAGCAGCCCCTGGACAGATCTTTATAATTCACCCCTCCACTTT. V usage is TRBV4-1 and J usage is TRBJ1-6; TRBD1 might be the D (6 bases). The germline V gene has CDR1 MGHRA and CDR2 YSYEKL. The CDR3 sequence is 16 residues long. The V end was cut by 4 bases, the J end by 4 bases, with 14 bases between.

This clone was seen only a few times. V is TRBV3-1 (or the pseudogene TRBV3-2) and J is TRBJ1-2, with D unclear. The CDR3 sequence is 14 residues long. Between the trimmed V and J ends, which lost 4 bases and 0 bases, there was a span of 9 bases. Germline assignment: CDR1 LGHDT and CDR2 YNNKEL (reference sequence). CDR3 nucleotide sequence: TGTGCCAGCAGCCGGGCCCTGGCTAACTATGGCTACACCTTC. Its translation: CASSRALANYGYTF.

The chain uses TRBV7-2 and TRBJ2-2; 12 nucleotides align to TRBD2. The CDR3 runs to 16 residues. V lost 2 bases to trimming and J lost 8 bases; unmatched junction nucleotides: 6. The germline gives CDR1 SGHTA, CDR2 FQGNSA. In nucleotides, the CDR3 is TGTGCCAGCAGCTTACGACTAGCGGGGGATGGTGGGGAGCTGTTTTTT. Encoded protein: CASSLRLAGDGGELFF. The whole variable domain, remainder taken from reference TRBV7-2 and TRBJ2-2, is GAGVSQSPSNKVTEKGKDVELRCDPISGHTALYWYRQSLGQGLEFLIYFQGNSAPDKSGLPSDRFSAERTGGSVSTLTIQRTQQEDSAVYLCASSLRLAGDGGELFFGEGSRLTVL.

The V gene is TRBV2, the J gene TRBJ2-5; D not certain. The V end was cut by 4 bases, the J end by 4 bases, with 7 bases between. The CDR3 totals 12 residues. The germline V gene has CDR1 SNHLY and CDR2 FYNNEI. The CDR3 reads CASSVYGETQYF. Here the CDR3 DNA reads TGTGCCAGCAGTGTTTACGGAGAGACCCAGTACTTC.

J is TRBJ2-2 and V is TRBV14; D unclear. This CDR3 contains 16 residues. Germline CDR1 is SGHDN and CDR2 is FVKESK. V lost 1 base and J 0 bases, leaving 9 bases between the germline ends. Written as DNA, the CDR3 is TGTGCCAGCAGCCAAGGACATGGAACGAACACCGGGGAGCTGTTTTTT. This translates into CASSQGHGTNTGELFF.

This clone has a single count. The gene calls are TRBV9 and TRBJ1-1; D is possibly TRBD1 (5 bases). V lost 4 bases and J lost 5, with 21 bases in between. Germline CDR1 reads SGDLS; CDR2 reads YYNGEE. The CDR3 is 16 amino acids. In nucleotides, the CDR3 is TGTGCCAGCAGCACTGGGGGAGGGAGATGGGATACTGAAGCTTTCTTT. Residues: CASSTGGGRWDTEAFF.